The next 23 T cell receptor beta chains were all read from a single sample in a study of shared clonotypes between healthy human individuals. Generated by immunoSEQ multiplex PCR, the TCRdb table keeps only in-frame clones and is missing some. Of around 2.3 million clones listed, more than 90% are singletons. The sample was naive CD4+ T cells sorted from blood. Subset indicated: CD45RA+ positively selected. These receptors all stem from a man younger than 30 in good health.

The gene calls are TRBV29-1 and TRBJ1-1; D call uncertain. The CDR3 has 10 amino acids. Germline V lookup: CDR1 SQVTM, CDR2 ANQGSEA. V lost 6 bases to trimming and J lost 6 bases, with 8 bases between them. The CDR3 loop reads CSVVGSEAFF. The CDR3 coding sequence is TGCAGCGTCGTAGGGTCTGAAGCTTTCTTT.

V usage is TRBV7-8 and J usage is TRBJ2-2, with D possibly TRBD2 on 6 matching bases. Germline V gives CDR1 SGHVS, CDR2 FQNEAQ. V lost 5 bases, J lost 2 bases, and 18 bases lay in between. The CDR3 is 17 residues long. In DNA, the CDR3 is TGTGCCAGCAGCCGTACTTTCGGGACTCTTAACACCGGGGAGCTGTTTTTT. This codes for CASSRTFGTLNTGELFF.

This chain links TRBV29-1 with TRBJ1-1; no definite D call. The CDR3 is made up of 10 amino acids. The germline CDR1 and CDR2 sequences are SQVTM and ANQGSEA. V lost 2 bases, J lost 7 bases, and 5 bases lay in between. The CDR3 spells CSVEQLEAFF. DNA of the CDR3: TGCAGCGTTGAACAACTTGAAGCTTTCTTT.

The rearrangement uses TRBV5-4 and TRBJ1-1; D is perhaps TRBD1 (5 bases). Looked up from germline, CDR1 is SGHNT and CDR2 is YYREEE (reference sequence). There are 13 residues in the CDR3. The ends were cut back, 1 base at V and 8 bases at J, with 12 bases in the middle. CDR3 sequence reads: CASSLLGPGEAFF. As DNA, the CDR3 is TGTGCCAGCAGCTTGTTGGGGCCAGGAGAAGCTTTCTTT.

The CDR3 DNA reads as TGTGCCAGCAGTTTCCAGGTTCAACGCGGCTACACCTTC. Encoded protein: CASSFQVQRGYTF. The chain is built from TRBV28 and TRBJ1-2; D unclear. The germline V gene encodes CDR1 MDHEN and CDR2 SYDVKM. The CDR3 contains 13 residues. V was shortened by 3 bases and J by 8 bases, with 13 bases between the two germline ends.

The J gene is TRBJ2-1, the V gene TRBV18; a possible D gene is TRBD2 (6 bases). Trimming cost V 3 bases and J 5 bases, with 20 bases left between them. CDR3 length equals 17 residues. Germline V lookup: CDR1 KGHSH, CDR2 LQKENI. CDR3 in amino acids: CASSPGLGRDTDNEQFF. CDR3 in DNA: TGTGCCAGCTCACCGGGGCTAGGGCGGGATACTGACAATGAGCAGTTCTTC.

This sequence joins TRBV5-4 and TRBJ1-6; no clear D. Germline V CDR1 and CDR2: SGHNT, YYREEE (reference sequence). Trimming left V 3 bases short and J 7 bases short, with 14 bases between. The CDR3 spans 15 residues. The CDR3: CASSSAGLGNSPLHF. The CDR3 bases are TGTGCCAGCAGCTCCGCCGGGCTTGGGAATTCACCCCTCCACTTT.

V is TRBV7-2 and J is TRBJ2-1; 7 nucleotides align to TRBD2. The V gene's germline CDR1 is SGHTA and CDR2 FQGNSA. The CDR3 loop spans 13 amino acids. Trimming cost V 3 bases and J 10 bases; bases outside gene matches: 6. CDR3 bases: TGTGCCAGCAGCTTCGGCGGGAGAAGGGAGCAGTTCTTC. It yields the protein CASSFGGRREQFF.

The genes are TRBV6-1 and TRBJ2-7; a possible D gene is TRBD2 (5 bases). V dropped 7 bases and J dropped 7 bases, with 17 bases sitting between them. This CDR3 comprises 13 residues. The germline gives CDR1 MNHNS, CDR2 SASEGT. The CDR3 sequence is CASIGLSGGEQYF. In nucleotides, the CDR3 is TGTGCCAGCATTGGACTCTCCGGCGGGGAGCAGTACTTC.

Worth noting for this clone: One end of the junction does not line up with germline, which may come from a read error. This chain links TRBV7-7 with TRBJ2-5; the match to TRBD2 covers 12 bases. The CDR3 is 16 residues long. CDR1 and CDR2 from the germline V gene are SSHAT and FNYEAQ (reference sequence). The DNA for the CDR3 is TGTGCTAGCAGCCGCCCGACTAGCGGGGGACAAGAGACCCAGTACTTC. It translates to CASSRPTSGGQETQYF.

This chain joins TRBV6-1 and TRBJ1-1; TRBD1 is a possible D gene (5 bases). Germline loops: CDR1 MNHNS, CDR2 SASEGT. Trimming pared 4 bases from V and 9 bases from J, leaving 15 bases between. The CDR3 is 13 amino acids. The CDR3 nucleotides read TGTGCCAGCAGTGGACAGATCTATGGTAAAGCTTTCTTT. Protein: CASSGQIYGKAFF.

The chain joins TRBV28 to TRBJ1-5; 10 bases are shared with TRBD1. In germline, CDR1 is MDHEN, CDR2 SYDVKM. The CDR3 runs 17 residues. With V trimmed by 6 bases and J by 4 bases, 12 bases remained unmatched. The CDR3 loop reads CASSLIPGQGSNQPQHF. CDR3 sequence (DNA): TGTGCCAGCAGCCTCATTCCGGGACAGGGGTCTAATCAGCCCCAGCATTTT.

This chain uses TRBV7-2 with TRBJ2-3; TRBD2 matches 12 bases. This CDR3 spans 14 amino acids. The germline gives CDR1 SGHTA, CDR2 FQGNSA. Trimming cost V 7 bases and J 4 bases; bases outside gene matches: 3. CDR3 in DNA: TGTGCCAGCATGACTAGCGGGAGCCCAGATACGCAGTATTTT. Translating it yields CASMTSGSPDTQYF.

DNA for the CDR3: TGTGCCAGCAGTCGGGAGGGGGAATCCTACGAGCAGTACTTC. This codes for CASSREGESYEQYF. This chain joins TRBV27 and TRBJ2-7, with 8 nucleotides matching TRBD2. The trim removed 5 bases at V and 1 base at J, leaving 4 bases unmatched. CDR3 size: 14 residues. Germline CDR1 and CDR2: MNHEY and SMNVEV (reference sequence).

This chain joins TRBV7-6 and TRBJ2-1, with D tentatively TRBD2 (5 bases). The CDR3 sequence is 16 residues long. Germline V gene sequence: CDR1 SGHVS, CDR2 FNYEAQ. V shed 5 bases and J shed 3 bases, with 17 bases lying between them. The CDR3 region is CASSLQGLLSYNEQFF. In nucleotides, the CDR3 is TGTGCCAGCAGCCTACAAGGACTTTTGAGCTACAATGAGCAGTTCTTC.

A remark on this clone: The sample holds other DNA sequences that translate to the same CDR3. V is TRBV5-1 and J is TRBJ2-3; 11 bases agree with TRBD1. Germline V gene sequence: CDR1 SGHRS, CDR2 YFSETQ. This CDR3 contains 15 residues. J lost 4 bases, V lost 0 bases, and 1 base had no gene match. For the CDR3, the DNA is TGCGCCAGCAGCTTGGAGGGACAGGGGGCAGATACGCAGTATTTT. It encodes CASSLEGQGADTQYF.

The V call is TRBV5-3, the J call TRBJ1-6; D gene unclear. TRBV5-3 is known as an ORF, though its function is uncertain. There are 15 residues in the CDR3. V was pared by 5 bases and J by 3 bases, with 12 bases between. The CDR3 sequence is CARRPGEFYNSPLHF. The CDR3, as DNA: TGTGCCAGAAGACCTGGTGAATTCTATAATTCACCCCTCCACTTT.

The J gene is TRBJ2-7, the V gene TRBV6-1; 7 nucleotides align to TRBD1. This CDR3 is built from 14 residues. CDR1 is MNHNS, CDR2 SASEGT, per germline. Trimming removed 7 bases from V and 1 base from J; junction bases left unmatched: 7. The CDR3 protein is CASTEPGQSYEQYF. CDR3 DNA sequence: TGTGCCAGCACCGAGCCGGGACAGTCCTACGAGCAGTACTTC.

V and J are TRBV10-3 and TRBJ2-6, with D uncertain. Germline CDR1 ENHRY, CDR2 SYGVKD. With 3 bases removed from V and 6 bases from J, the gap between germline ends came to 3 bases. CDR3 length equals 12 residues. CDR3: CAISEEANVLTF. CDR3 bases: TGTGCCATCAGTGAAGAGGCCAACGTCCTGACTTTC.

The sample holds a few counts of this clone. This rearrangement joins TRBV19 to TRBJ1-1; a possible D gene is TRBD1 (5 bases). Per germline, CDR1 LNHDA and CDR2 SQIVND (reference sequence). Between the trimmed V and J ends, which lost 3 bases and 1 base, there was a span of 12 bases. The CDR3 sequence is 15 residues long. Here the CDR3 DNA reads TGTGCCAGTAGTATTTTGGGACCGCAGAACACTGAAGCTTTCTTT. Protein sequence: CASSILGPQNTEAFF. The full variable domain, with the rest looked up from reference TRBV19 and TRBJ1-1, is DGGITQSPKYLFRKEGQNVTLSCEQNLNHDAMYWYRQDPGQGLRLIYYSQIVNDFQKGDIAEGYSVSREKKESFPLTVTSAQKNPTAFYLCASSILGPQNTEAFFGQGTRLTVV.

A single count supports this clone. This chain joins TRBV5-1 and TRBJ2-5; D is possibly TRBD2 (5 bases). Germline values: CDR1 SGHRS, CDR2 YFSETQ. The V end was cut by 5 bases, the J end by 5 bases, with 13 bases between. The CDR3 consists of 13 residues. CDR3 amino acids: CASRFHGEETQYF. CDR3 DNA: TGCGCCAGCAGGTTCCATGGGGAGGAGACCCAGTACTTC.

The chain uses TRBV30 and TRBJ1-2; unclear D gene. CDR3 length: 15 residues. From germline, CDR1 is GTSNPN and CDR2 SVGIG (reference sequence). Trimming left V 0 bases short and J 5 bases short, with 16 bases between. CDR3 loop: CAWSVIREFGYGYTF. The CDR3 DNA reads TGTGCCTGGAGTGTAATCCGGGAATTCGGATATGGCTACACCTTC.

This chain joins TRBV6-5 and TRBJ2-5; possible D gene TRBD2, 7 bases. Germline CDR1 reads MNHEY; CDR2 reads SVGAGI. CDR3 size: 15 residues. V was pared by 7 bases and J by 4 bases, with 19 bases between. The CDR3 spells CASNPIGEGGETQYF. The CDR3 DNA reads TGTGCCAGCAACCCGATAGGGGAGGGGGGAGAGACCCAGTACTTC.